This T cell receptor (beta chain) was retrieved from a study of beta chain features in type 1 diabetes. This clone was found a few times. Its antigen is not identified. Expressed TCRB transcripts were sequenced because the entire RNA isolate underwent reverse transcription. Some clones are missing from TCRdb's copy, which holds only in-frame ones; the method was immunoSEQ multiplex PCR. The sample shows 200,000 to 300,000 clones, roughly 10% of them seen only once. The CDR3 covers 12 residues. Germline V lookup: CDR1 SGHAT, CDR2 FQNNGV. V shed 2 bases and J shed 5 bases, with 6 bases lying between them. General study findings and limits: PCR may have favored shorter templates equally in patients and controls. In all four CD4+ subsets, TCRB CDR3 length was significantly, moderately reduced in type 1 diabetes.

The rearrangement links TRBV11-2 to TRBJ2-5; no reliable D call. The sequencing sample was made of naive CD4+ T cells from blood. This receptor was taken from a man aged 25 to 45 with type 1 diabetes. CDR3: CASSLLRETQYF. The CDR3 DNA reads as TGTGCCAGCAGCTTACTTCGGGAGACCCAGTACTTC.